The 30 T cell receptor beta chains presented below share a single source sample, sequenced in a study of blood T cell repertoires in COVID-19. Some clones are missing from TCRdb's copy, which holds only in-frame ones; the method was immunoSEQ multiplex PCR. Of 200,000 to 250,000 clones listed, roughly 91% were seen once; the top ten hold more than 3.5%. The sample consisted of PBMCs or T cells enriched from blood (not recorded which). The receptors derive from a woman aged 25 to 39 who had recovered from COVID-19.

The chain joins TRBV27 to TRBJ1-1; 9 bases agree with TRBD1. The CDR3 length is 12 residues. V lost 8 bases and J lost 11; bases outside the gene matches: 9. The germline V gene encodes CDR1 MNHEY and CDR2 SMNVEV (reference sequence). The CDR3, as DNA: TGTGCCAGCCACCGGGACAGGGAGGGGGCTTTCTTT. Its protein is CASHRDREGAFF.

The V call is TRBV4-3, the J call TRBJ1-5; perhaps TRBD1 as D (5 bases). The V gene lost 1 base and the J gene lost 4 bases, with 11 bases spanning the gap. The CDR3 is 15 amino acids. In germline, CDR1 is LGHNA, CDR2 YSLEER. This CDR3 is CASSQVIDSNQPQHF. The CDR3 DNA reads as TGCGCCAGCAGCCAAGTAATCGACAGTAATCAGCCCCAGCATTTT.

This clone was seen only once. The V and J genes are TRBV24-1 and TRBJ2-1; D perhaps matches TRBD2 (6 bases). The CDR3 consists of 14 residues. Per the germline V gene, CDR1 is KGHDR and CDR2 is SFDVKD. V dropped 5 bases and J dropped 4 bases, with 11 bases sitting between them. The CDR3 DNA sequence: TGTGCCACCAGTGGGGGGGACGGGTACAATGAGCAGTTCTTC. This codes for CATSGGDGYNEQFF.

This chain uses TRBV30 with TRBJ2-5; D possibly corresponds to TRBD2 (7 bases). Germline values: CDR1 GTSNPN, CDR2 SVGIG (reference sequence). Trimming removed 1 base at V and 6 bases at J, with 18 bases between. The CDR3 contains 15 residues. The chain's CDR3 is CAWSAPQGGGQTQYF. DNA of the CDR3: TGTGCCTGGAGTGCCCCACAGGGCGGGGGTCAGACCCAGTACTTC. Complete variable domain (other parts from reference TRBV30 and TRBJ2-5): SQTIHQWPATLVQPVGSPLSLECTVEGTSNPNLYWYRQAAGRGLQLLFYSVGIGQISSEVPQNLSASRPQDRQFILSSKKLLLSDSGFYLCAWSAPQGGGQTQYFGPGTRLLVL.

The chain combines TRBV18 with TRBJ1-1, with D perhaps TRBD1 (6 bases). V gave up 6 bases and J gave up 1 base, with 9 bases separating them. The germline V gene has CDR1 KGHSH and CDR2 LQKENI. The CDR3 runs 13 residues. CDR3 bases: TGTGCCAGCTCCGGGACACAGAACACTGAAGCTTTCTTT. Encoded protein: CASSGTQNTEAFF.

The rearrangement links TRBV9 to TRBJ2-2; 8 nucleotides match TRBD1. The germline CDR1 and CDR2 sequences are SGDLS and YYNGEE. V was clipped by 0 bases and J by 2 bases; unmatched bases: 6. This CDR3 is built from 17 residues. DNA for the CDR3: TGTGCCAGCAGCGTAGAGTTAGGGACAGGCAACACCGGGGAGCTGTTTTTT. Protein sequence: CASSVELGTGNTGELFF.

The chain is built from TRBV4-2 and TRBJ2-3, with TRBD2 identical over 8 bases. Looked up from germline, CDR1 is LGHNA and CDR2 is YNFKEQ. V was pared by 0 bases and J by 2 bases, with 7 bases of the junction left unmatched. The CDR3 runs 17 residues. The CDR3 region has the DNA TGTGCCAGCAGCCAAGAAGGGGCGGGGGGCCCCACAGATACGCAGTATTTT. The encoded protein is CASSQEGAGGPTDTQYF.

The count of this clone is one. The chain joins TRBV28 to TRBJ1-2; D not resolved. V lost 6 bases and J lost 4, with 18 bases in between. CDR1 and CDR2 from the germline V gene are MDHEN and SYDVKM. The CDR3 consists of 15 residues. The CDR3 spells CASRTPGQVGYGYTF. The CDR3 DNA sequence: TGTGCCAGCAGAACCCCTGGGCAGGTCGGCTATGGCTACACCTTC.

The chain recombines TRBV19 with TRBJ2-1; D is unclear. Germline-derived CDR1 and CDR2 are LNHDA and SQIVND (reference sequence). This CDR3 region has 13 residues. The V gene lost 4 bases and the J gene lost 9 bases, with 13 bases spanning the gap. The CDR3 loop reads CASSTHSLGEQFF. For the CDR3, the DNA is TGTGCCAGTAGTACCCACAGTTTAGGTGAGCAGTTCTTC.

The count of this clone is one. The J gene is TRBJ2-1, the V gene TRBV19; the D is unclear. The ends were cut back, 9 bases at V and 6 bases at J, with 9 bases in the middle. The CDR3 sequence is 11 residues long. In germline, CDR1 is LNHDA, CDR2 SQIVND (reference sequence). This CDR3 is CASSLTNEQFF. In nucleotides, the CDR3 is TGTGCCAGCTCACTTACCAATGAGCAGTTCTTC.

V and J are TRBV6-1 and TRBJ1-4; D is unresolved. Trimming took 0 bases from V and 7 from J, leaving 12 bases between them. Germline V gives CDR1 MNHNS, CDR2 SASEGT. The CDR3 contains 15 residues. The CDR3 spells CASSEAGAAGEKLFF. DNA for the CDR3: TGTGCCAGCAGTGAAGCGGGTGCCGCGGGTGAAAAACTGTTTTTT.

The chain links TRBV28 to TRBJ1-2, with a possible D match to TRBD1 (5 bases). Per germline, CDR1 MDHEN and CDR2 SYDVKM. Trimming removed 7 bases at V and 6 bases at J, with 18 bases between. This CDR3 is built from 14 residues. CDR3 in amino acids: CASTLGGEMDGYTF. In DNA, the CDR3 is TGTGCCAGCACCCTTGGGGGGGAAATGGATGGCTACACCTTC.

This chain uses TRBV11-3 with TRBJ1-1, with D maybe TRBD1 (6 bases). Deletions cut 3 bases from V and 7 bases from J, with 18 bases between. Germline values: CDR1 SGHNT, CDR2 YENEEA. The CDR3 has 15 amino acids. The CDR3 is CASSLGEGGPDEAFF. CDR3 DNA sequence: TGTGCCAGCAGCTTGGGGGAAGGGGGTCCCGATGAAGCTTTCTTT.

The chain employs TRBV4-3 and TRBJ2-1, with 7 bases lining up with TRBD2. The CDR3 spans 16 residues. Germline CDR1 is LGHNA and CDR2 is YSLEER. Germline trimming cut 0 bases from V and 4 bases from J; bases unmatched to any gene: 6. The CDR3 region is CASSQDGLELYNEQFF. The CDR3 DNA follows: TGCGCCAGCAGCCAAGATGGACTAGAGCTATACAATGAGCAGTTCTTC.

The V gene is TRBV27, the J gene TRBJ2-3; D remains unclear. The germline V gene has CDR1 MNHEY and CDR2 SMNVEV (reference sequence). Trimming removed 4 bases at V and 9 bases at J, with 11 bases between. The CDR3 loop spans 12 amino acids. CDR3 nucleotides: TGTGCCAGCAGTTCTGAGGTGAGGACGCAGTATTTT. Translation gives CASSSEVRTQYF.

CDR3 in DNA: TGTGCCAGCAGTGAACGGGGGGGTTATCAGCCCCAGCATTTT. Encoded protein: CASSERGGYQPQHF. J is TRBJ1-5 and V is TRBV25-1, with D perhaps matching TRBD1 (5 bases). V shed 2 bases and J shed 5 bases, with 10 bases lying between them. CDR1 and CDR2 (germline): MGHDK, SYGVNS. The CDR3 length is 14 residues.

The J gene is TRBJ2-1, the V gene TRBV5-1; D gene ambiguous. In germline, CDR1 is SGHRS, CDR2 YFSETQ. The CDR3 consists of 16 residues. Trimming shortened V by 0 bases and J by 0 bases, and 10 bases separated the two germline ends. CDR3 nucleotides: TGCGCCAGCAGCTTGGATGCACTTAGCTCCTACAATGAGCAGTTCTTC. It is translated as CASSLDALSSYNEQFF.

The chain links TRBV5-6 to TRBJ1-2, with TRBD1 identical over 8 bases. Germline V gives CDR1 SGHDT, CDR2 YYEEEE. V was pared by 4 bases and J by 5 bases, with 4 bases of the junction left unmatched. The CDR3 runs 13 residues. The CDR3, as DNA: TGTGCCAGCAGCCCGGACAGGGTTTATGGCTACACCTTC. This sequence encodes CASSPDRVYGYTF.

This clone was seen ten or more times. CDR3 bases: TGCGCCAGCAGCTTGGCCCGCGCGGAGCAGTTCTTC. This gives the protein CASSLARAEQFF. The chain employs TRBV5-1 and TRBJ2-1; D unresolved. This CDR3 has 12 amino acids. Deletions cut 0 bases from V and 10 bases from J, with 8 bases between. From germline, CDR1 is SGHRS and CDR2 YFSETQ.

This rearrangement joins TRBV24-1 to TRBJ2-5; D ambiguous. The germline V gene encodes CDR1 KGHDR and CDR2 SFDVKD. This CDR3 region has 14 residues. Trimming cost V 7 bases and J 1 base, with 12 bases left between them. The CDR3 sequence: CATSDSALQETQYF. The CDR3 DNA is TGTGCCACCAGCGACTCAGCACTCCAAGAGACCCAGTACTTC.

V is TRBV24-1 and J is TRBJ1-4, with a tentative D call TRBD1 (6 bases). The CDR3 is made up of 14 amino acids. The germline CDR1 and CDR2 sequences are KGHDR and SFDVKD. The germline V and J ends were trimmed by 3 bases and 8 bases, with 12 bases remaining between them. The CDR3 spells CATSDGDKGEKLFF. The CDR3 region has the DNA TGTGCCACCAGTGATGGGGACAAGGGGGAAAAACTGTTTTTT.

V is TRBV28 and J is TRBJ2-5, with TRBD2 matching over 10 bases. The CDR3 sequence is 17 residues long. The germline gives CDR1 MDHEN, CDR2 SYDVKM. The trim removed 0 bases at V and 2 bases at J, leaving 6 bases unmatched. CDR3: CASSLWVGLAEQETQYF. For the CDR3, the DNA is TGTGCCAGCAGTTTATGGGTTGGACTAGCGGAACAAGAGACCCAGTACTTC.

The genes are TRBV28 and TRBJ2-2; unclear D gene. CDR1 is MDHEN, CDR2 SYDVKM, per germline. V dropped 3 bases and J dropped 5 bases, with 4 bases sitting between them. The CDR3 is 12 residues long. The CDR3, as DNA: TGTGCCAGCAGTTTCGGTACCGGGGAGCTGTTTTTT. Residues: CASSFGTGELFF.

The rearrangement joins TRBV7-2 to TRBJ2-1, with 10 nucleotides matching TRBD2. The CDR3 spans 14 residues. Unmatched junction bases numbered 5, after V lost 6 bases and J lost 6 bases. Per germline, CDR1 SGHTA and CDR2 FQGNSA. CDR3 amino acids: CASSKREGFNEQFF. The CDR3 bases are TGTGCCAGCAGTAAGCGGGAGGGTTTCAATGAGCAGTTCTTC.

This rearrangement joins TRBV4-2 to TRBJ1-6, with TRBD1 as a possible D gene (6 bases). CDR3 length equals 15 residues. V dropped 4 bases and J dropped 3 bases, with 10 bases sitting between them. In germline, CDR1 is LGHNA, CDR2 YNFKEQ. The CDR3 nucleotides read TGTGCCAGCAGCCGAGGGACAATCTATAATTCACCCCTCCACTTT. Residues: CASSRGTIYNSPLHF.

The chain recombines TRBV28 with TRBJ1-2; D unclear. The CDR3 totals 13 residues. Germline CDR1 and CDR2: MDHEN and SYDVKM. The germline V and J ends were trimmed by 6 bases and 2 bases, with 10 bases remaining between them. CDR3 amino acids: CASRPTANYGYTF. In DNA, the CDR3 is TGTGCCAGCAGACCTACAGCAAACTATGGCTACACCTTC.

The chain couples TRBV9 to TRBJ2-2, with 8 nucleotides matching TRBD2. The trim removed 4 bases at V and 11 bases at J, leaving 10 bases unmatched. The CDR3 loop spans 14 amino acids. Germline V CDR1 and CDR2: SGDLS, YYNGEE. The CDR3 protein is CASSTQTAGGELFF. The DNA of the CDR3 is TGTGCCAGCAGCACTCAAACTGCGGGGGGAGAGCTGTTTTTT.

The chain couples TRBV7-2 to TRBJ1-2, with TRBD1 matching over 10 bases. V shed 1 base, J shed 4 bases, and the junction held 9 bases outside the gene matches. Germline V gene data show CDR1 as SGHTA and CDR2 as FQGNSA. The CDR3 loop spans 17 amino acids. The CDR3 DNA sequence: TGTGCCAGCAGCTTAGAGGCAACCGGGACAGGGGTCTATGGCTACACCTTC. This translates into CASSLEATGTGVYGYTF.

The chain joins TRBV19 to TRBJ2-7; TRBD1 aligns across 10 bases. Losses at the gene ends were 4 bases for V and 3 bases for J; bases not matched to a gene: 15. This CDR3 comprises 18 residues. Germline V gene sequence: CDR1 LNHDA, CDR2 SQIVND (reference sequence). The CDR3 loop reads CASSKRSARGDRGYEQYF. CDR3 DNA sequence: TGTGCCAGTAGTAAACGATCCGCGCGCGGGGACAGGGGCTACGAGCAGTACTTC.

This rearrangement joins TRBV3-1 (or the pseudogene TRBV3-2) to TRBJ1-2, with D perhaps matching TRBD1 (5 bases). Germline assignment: CDR1 LGHDT and CDR2 YNNKEL (reference sequence). This CDR3 is built from 13 residues. V lost 1 base and J 8 bases, leaving 11 bases between the germline ends. The CDR3 loop reads CASSQAVGGGYTF. CDR3 DNA: TGTGCCAGCAGCCAAGCAGTTGGGGGGGGCTACACCTTC.